Sequencing of this T cell receptor beta chain was carried out in a study of blood T cell repertoires in COVID-19. Study information: Acute and convalescent COVID-19 samples came from the United States, Italy and Spain.

Produced via immunoSEQ multiplex PCR; TCRdb's table is partial and in-frame only. The data contain around 700,000 clones, about 90% of them seen just once; the ten biggest clones take up over 0.2%. Germline CDR1 SNHLY, CDR2 FYNNEI. The CDR3 is 13 amino acids. J lost 9 bases, V lost 6 bases, and 9 bases had no gene match. The V call is TRBV2, the J call TRBJ2-7; the match to TRBD1 covers 9 bases. The source of this sequence is a woman younger than 35 with acute or convalescent COVID-19. Sample: peripheral blood. The CDR3 DNA sequence: TGTGCCAGCAGGGACGGGACAGGGAGATTGCAGTACTTC. Its translation is CASRDGTGRLQYF. The whole variable domain, remainder taken from reference TRBV2 and TRBJ2-7, is EPEVTQTPSHQVTQMGQEVILRCVPISNHLYFYWYRQILGQKVEFLVSFYNNEISEKSEIFDDQFSVERPDGSNFTLKIRSTKLEDSAMYFCASRDGTGRLQYFGPGTRLTVT.